Sequencing of this T cell receptor (beta chain) was carried out in a study of blood T cell repertoires in COVID-19. Study background: T cells, B-cell-depleted T cells, or PBMCs provided the cDNA or gDNA that served as material.

Participant ages covered about 18 to 89 years across 20 to 30 US areas. Clinical history as reported by participants underpinned cohort assignment. V dropped 5 bases and J dropped 5; count of bases not matched to a gene: 4. Germline V gives CDR1 SGHTA, CDR2 FQGNSA. CDR3 length equals 13 residues. Clones were read by immunoSEQ multiplex PCR, and TCRdb kept only the in-frame ones, dropping some. In the table there are about 200,000 clones, 80% to 85% of which are singletons. The sample holds one count of this clone. The sample taken for sequencing was PBMCs or T cells enriched from blood (not recorded which). The receptor was isolated from a man in his forties who had recovered from COVID-19. The chain carries TRBV7-2 and TRBJ2-7; the match to TRBD1 covers 9 bases. In DNA form, the CDR3 reads TGTGCCAGCAGCACGGACAGGGGCCACGAGCAGTACTTC. This encodes CASSTDRGHEQYF.